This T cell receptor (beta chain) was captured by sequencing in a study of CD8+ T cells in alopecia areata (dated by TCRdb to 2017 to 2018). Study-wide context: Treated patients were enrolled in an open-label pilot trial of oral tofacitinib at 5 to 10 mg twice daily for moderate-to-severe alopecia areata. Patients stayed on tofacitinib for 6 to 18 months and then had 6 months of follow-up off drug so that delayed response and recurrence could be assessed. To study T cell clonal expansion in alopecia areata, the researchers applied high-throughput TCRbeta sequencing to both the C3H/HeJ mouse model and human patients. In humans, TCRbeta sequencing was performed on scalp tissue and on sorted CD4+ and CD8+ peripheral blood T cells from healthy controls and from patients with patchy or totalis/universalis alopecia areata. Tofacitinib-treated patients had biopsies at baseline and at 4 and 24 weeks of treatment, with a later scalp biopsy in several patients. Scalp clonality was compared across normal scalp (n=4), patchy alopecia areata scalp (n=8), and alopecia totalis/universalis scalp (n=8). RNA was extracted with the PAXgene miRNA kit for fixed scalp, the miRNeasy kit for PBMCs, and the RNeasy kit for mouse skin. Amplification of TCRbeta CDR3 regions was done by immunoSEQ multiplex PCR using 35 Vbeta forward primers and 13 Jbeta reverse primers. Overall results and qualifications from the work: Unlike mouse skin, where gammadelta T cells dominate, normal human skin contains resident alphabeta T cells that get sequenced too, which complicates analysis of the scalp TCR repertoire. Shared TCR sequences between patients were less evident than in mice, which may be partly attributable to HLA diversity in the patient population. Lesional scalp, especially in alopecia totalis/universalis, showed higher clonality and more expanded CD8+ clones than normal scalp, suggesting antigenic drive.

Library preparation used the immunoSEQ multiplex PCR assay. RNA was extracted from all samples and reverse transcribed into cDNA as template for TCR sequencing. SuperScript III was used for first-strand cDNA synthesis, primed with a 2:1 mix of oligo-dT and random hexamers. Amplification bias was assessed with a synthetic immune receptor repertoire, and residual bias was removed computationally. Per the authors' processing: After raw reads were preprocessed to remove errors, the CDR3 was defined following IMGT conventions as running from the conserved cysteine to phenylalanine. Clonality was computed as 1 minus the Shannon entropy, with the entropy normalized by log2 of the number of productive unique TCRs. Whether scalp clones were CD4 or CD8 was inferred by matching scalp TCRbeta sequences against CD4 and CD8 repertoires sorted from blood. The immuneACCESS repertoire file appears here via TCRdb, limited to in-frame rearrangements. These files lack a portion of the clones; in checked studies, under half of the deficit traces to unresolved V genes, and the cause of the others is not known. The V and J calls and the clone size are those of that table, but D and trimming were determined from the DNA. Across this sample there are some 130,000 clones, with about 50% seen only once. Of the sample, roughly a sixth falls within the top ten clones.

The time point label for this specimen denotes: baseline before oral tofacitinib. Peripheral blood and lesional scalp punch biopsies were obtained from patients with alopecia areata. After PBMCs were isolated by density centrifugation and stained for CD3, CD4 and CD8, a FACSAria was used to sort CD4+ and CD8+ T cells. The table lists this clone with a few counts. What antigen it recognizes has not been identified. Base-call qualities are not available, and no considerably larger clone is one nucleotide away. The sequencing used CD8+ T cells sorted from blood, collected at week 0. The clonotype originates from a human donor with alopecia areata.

The CDR3 protein: CASSPDWVSTDTQYF. The DNA sequence follows: TGTGCCAGCAGCCCGGACTGGGTGAGCACAGATACGCAGTATTTT. Recombination linked TRBV7-9 to TRBJ2-3; the D gene is perhaps TRBD2, from 5 matching bases. V and J are truncated by 5 bases and 0 bases respectively, leaving an intervening sequence of 12 bases. The germline V gene (reference sequence) sets CDR1 to SEHNR and CDR2 to FQNEAQ. Including the terminal cysteine and phenylalanine, the CDR3 comprises 15 residues. Only the CDR3 part of the read is kept: 45 bases, read in frame from the first base.